The 4 T cell receptor beta chains reported below all come from one sample, sequenced in a study of beta chain features in type 1 diabetes (dated by TCRdb to the late 2010s). On the study overall, not on this receptor specifically: A moderate but significant shortening of TCRB CDR3 length was observed in type 1 diabetes patients in all four CD4+ subsets.

These TCRs' antigens remain unknown. The library was generated by the immunoSEQ multiplex PCR assay. The entire isolated RNA was reverse transcribed using the High Capacity cDNA Reverse Transcription Kit, and thus expressed TCRB transcripts were sequenced. TCRdb holds this immuneACCESS table with in-frame rearrangements only. Some clones are missing; in checked studies, unresolved V genes explain under half, and the rest has no known cause. The sample has about 27,000 clones on record, around 54% of them singletons. 1.3% to 1.5% of the sample comes from the top ten. The sequencing input was Tregs from blood. This sample's cell subset or site label indicates: regulatory CD4+ T cells. The receptors stem from a young woman with type 1 diabetes.

This rearrangement joins TRBV9 to TRBJ1-6; 8 bases match TRBD1. The V and J ends lost 1 base and 7 bases, in that order; junction bases with no gene match: 1. The CDR3 spans 14 residues. Germline values: CDR1 SGDLS, CDR2 YYNGEE. The CDR3 nucleotides read TGTGCCAGCAGCGTACAGGGGGCAAATTCACCCCTCCACTTT. It specifies CASSVQGANSPLHF.

This rearrangement joins TRBV29-1 to TRBJ2-3, with 10 bases lining up with TRBD2. The CDR3 extends over 12 amino acids. Trimming cost V 5 bases and J 5 bases; bases outside gene matches: 1. The V gene's germline CDR1 is SQVTM and CDR2 ANQGSEA. The CDR3 region has the DNA TGCAGCGTTCGGACTAGCGGAGATACGCAGTATTTT. It specifies CSVRTSGDTQYF.

This clone occurred once. The chain couples TRBV6-1 to TRBJ1-1, with D tentatively TRBD1 (6 bases). The CDR3 runs 15 residues. V lost 7 bases and J lost 0, with 15 bases in between. CDR1 is MNHNS and CDR2 is SASEGT in the germline V gene. Written as DNA, the CDR3 is TGTGCCAGCACCTTACAGGGACACATGAACACTGAAGCTTTCTTT. It translates to CASTLQGHMNTEAFF.

This clone occurred a few times. The chain couples TRBV5-1 to TRBJ2-3; TRBD2 is a possible D gene (5 bases). CDR1 is SGHRS and CDR2 is YFSETQ in the germline V gene. The CDR3 has 16 amino acids. Trimming pared 2 bases from V and 1 base from J, leaving 14 bases between. This CDR3 is CASSLGQVSGTDTQYF. Written as DNA, the CDR3 is TGCGCCAGCAGCTTAGGGCAGGTTAGCGGCACAGATACGCAGTATTTT.